This entry lists 10 T cell receptor beta chains sequenced from one sample in a study of shared clonotypes between healthy human individuals. Data came from immunoSEQ multiplex PCR; TCRdb stores just in-frame clones and leaves some out. This sample has about 490,000 clones; roughly four fifths occur once, and the top ten carry 10% to 15%. Sequencing was performed on PBMCs. These receptors came from a woman aged 40 to 49 in good health. Some clones in this sample may be carry-over from other donors' samples.

In regard to this clone: Given a far larger clone just one base away, this is likely a sequencing read error. V usage is TRBV4-3 and J usage is TRBJ1-5, with 7 bases identical to TRBD1. In germline, CDR1 is LGHNA, CDR2 YSLEER. CDR3 length: 16 amino acids. CDR3 residues: CASGQDSRQGYQPQHF. For the CDR3, the DNA is TGCGCCAGCGGCCAAGATTCGAGACAGGGTTATCAGCCCCAGCATTTT.

Note on this clone: The sample carries other DNA sequences with the same CDR3. The V gene is TRBV7-2, the J gene TRBJ2-4; 7 bases fit TRBD2. Germline V CDR1 and CDR2: SGHTA, FQGNSA. V gave up 1 base and J gave up 7 bases; unmatched junction bases: 4. This CDR3 contains 14 residues. The CDR3: CASSLEAGRNIQYF. CDR3 DNA sequence: TGTGCCAGCAGCTTAGAAGCGGGGAGGAACATTCAGTACTTC.

This chain connects TRBV7-2 to TRBJ2-7; no clear D. V was cut by 4 bases and J by 3 bases, with 10 bases left in between. The germline V gene has CDR1 SGHTA and CDR2 FQGNSA. This CDR3 has 13 residues. CDR3 residues: CASSSYPYYEQYF. CDR3 coding DNA: TGTGCCAGCAGCTCGTACCCCTACTACGAGCAGTACTTC.

The gene calls are TRBV10-3 and TRBJ1-3; possibly TRBD1 for D (5 bases). Deletions cut 2 bases from V and 2 bases from J, with 10 bases between. Germline V gene sequence: CDR1 ENHRY, CDR2 SYGVKD. This CDR3 comprises 15 residues. Here the CDR3 reads CAISEGRGAGNTIYF. The CDR3 DNA sequence: TGTGCCATCAGTGAGGGTAGGGGCGCTGGAAACACCATATATTTT.

The chain combines TRBV28 with TRBJ1-2, with a weak D call TRBD1 (5 bases). Germline V gives CDR1 MDHEN, CDR2 SYDVKM. The CDR3 runs to 13 residues. The ends were cut back, 6 bases at V and 0 bases at J, with 8 bases in the middle. CDR3 sequence reads: CASSQGANYGYTF. CDR3 coding DNA: TGTGCCAGCAGCCAGGGCGCTAACTATGGCTACACCTTC.

V and J are TRBV5-4 and TRBJ2-5, with D maybe TRBD2 (6 bases). V was clipped by 7 bases and J by 4 bases, with 14 bases between them. The CDR3 consists of 13 residues. Germline CDR1 is SGHNT and CDR2 is YYREEE (reference sequence). CDR3 protein: CASGGFLGETQYF. CDR3 nucleotide sequence: TGTGCCAGCGGGGGGTTTCTAGGAGAGACCCAGTACTTC.

This clone was picked up a small number of times. V gene TRBV5-1 combines with J gene TRBJ2-2; no reliable D call. The CDR3 is 14 residues long. Germline CDR1 reads SGHRS; CDR2 reads YFSETQ. The V gene lost 3 bases and the J gene lost 6 bases, with 12 bases spanning the gap. Here the CDR3 reads CASSSTAASGELFF. The CDR3 coding sequence is TGCGCCAGCAGCTCAACGGCCGCCTCCGGGGAGCTGTTTTTT.

This chain connects TRBV6-5 to TRBJ2-7; perhaps TRBD2 as D (6 bases). The last part of the DNA fits TRBJ2-1 better; the J call may be wrong. This CDR3 is 13 amino acids long. Germline V gene sequence: CDR1 MNHEY, CDR2 SVGAGI. Here the CDR3 DNA reads TGTGCCAGCAGCCTTCGGGACTCTAATGAGCAGTTCTTC. As protein: CASSLRDSNEQFF.

V gene TRBV5-4 combines with J gene TRBJ1-3, with TRBD1 matching 7 bases. The CDR3 spans 16 residues. V was pared by 0 bases and J by 4 bases, with 7 bases of the junction left unmatched. Germline V gives CDR1 SGHNT, CDR2 YYREEE (reference sequence). The CDR3 DNA sequence: TGTGCCAGCAGCTTGGCGCTCCCGGGACAGGGAAACACCATATATTTT. It specifies CASSLALPGQGNTIYF.

The sample holds a few counts of this clone. The rearrangement joins TRBV19 to TRBJ2-7, with D possibly being TRBD1 (6 bases). Germline CDR1 reads LNHDA; CDR2 reads SQIVND (reference sequence). V lost 1 base and J 4 bases, leaving 8 bases between the germline ends. The CDR3 loop spans 13 amino acids. The CDR3 sequence is CASSIARGYEQYF. The CDR3 DNA sequence: TGTGCCAGTAGTATAGCCAGGGGTTACGAGCAGTACTTC.